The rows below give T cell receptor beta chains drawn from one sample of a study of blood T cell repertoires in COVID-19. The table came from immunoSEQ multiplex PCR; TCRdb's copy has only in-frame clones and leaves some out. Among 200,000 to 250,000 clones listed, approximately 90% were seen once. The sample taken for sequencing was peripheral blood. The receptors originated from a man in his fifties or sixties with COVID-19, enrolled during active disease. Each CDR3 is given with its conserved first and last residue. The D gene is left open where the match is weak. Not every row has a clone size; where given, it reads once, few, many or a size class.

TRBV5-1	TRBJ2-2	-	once	CASSFLGSGDTGELFF	TGCGCCAGCAGCTTCTTGGGTTCCGGAGACACCGGGGAGCTGTTTTTT
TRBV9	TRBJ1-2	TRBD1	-	CASSVPQTGTFGYTF	TGTGCCAGCAGCGTTCCCCAGACAGGGACGTTTGGCTACACCTTC
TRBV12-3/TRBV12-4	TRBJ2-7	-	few	CASSEGEVYEQYF	TGTGCCAGCAGTGAAGGGGAAGTCTACGAGCAGTACTTC
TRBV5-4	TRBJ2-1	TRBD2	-	CASSLGTSATYNEQFF	TGTGCCAGCAGCTTGGGGACTAGCGCCACCTACAATGAGCAGTTCTTC
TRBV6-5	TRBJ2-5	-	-	CASSRGLRQETQYF	TGTGCCAGCAGCCGGGGACTCCGTCAAGAGACCCAGTACTTC
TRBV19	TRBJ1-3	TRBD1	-	CASSIGTGSSGNTIYF	TGTGCCAGTAGTATTGGGACAGGGAGCTCTGGAAACACCATATATTTT
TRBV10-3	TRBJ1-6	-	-	CAISQGYNSPLHF	TGTGCCATCAGTCAGGGCTATAATTCACCCCTCCACTTT
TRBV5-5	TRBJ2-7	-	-	CASSLVGGNYEQYF	TGTGCCAGCAGCTTGGTTGGAGGGAACTACGAGCAGTACTTC
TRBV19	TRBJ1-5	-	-	CASSNGGYIVSNQPQHF	TGTGCCAGTAGTAATGGAGGGTATATTGTCAGCAATCAGCCCCAGCATTTT
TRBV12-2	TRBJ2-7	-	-	CASRLRVVEQYF	TGTGCAAGTCGCTTAAGAGTTGTCGAGCAGTACTTC
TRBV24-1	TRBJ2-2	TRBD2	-	CATSDLSGTSGTNTGELFF	TGTGCCACCAGTGACCTATCCGGGACTAGCGGGACGAACACCGGGGAGCTGTTTTTT
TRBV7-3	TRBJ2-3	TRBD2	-	CASSLNGGGGTDTQYF	TGTGCCAGCAGCTTAAATGGCGGGGGAGGGACAGATACGCAGTATTTT
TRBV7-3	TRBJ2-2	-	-	CASSLTGPGELFF	TGTGCCAGCAGCTTAACGGGGCCCGGGGAGCTGTTTTTT
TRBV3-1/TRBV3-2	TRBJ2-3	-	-	CASSHRSFYGVTSTDTQYF	TGTGCCAGCAGCCATCGGTCTTTTTACGGAGTTACGAGCACAGATACGCAGTATTTT
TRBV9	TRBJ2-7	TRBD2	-	CASSEGRLAYEQYF	TGTGCCAGCAGCGAGGGGAGACTAGCGTACGAGCAGTACTTC
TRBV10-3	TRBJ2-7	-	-	CATTQETSSYEQYF	TGTGCCACCACACAAGAAACTAGCTCCTACGAGCAGTACTTC
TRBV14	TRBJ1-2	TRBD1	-	CASSQDRTGRTF	TGTGCCAGCAGCCAAGATAGGACAGGGAGGACCTTC
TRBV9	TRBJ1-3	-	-	CASSVDSSGNTIYF	TGTGCCAGCAGCGTAGACAGCTCTGGAAACACCATATATTTT
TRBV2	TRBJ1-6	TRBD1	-	CASSERQGRHSPLHF	TGTGCCAGCAGTGAACGACAGGGTCGTCATTCACCCCTCCACTTT
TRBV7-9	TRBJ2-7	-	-	CASSSGGQGLGEQYF	TGTGCCAGCAGCTCTGGGGGACAGGGACTAGGCGAGCAGTACTTC
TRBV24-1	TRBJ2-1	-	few	CATSDQDPTGYNEQFF	TGTGCCACCAGTGACCAGGACCCGACGGGATACAATGAGCAGTTCTTC
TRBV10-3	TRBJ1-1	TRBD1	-	CAISEKGANTEAFF	TGTGCCATCAGTGAAAAGGGGGCGAACACTGAAGCTTTCTTT
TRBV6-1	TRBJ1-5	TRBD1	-	CASSDRQGVNQPQHF	TGTGCCAGCAGTGATCGACAGGGTGTAAATCAGCCCCAGCATTTT
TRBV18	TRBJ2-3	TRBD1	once	CASSPGTVSTDTQYF	TGTGCCAGCTCACCAGGGACAGTTAGCACAGATACGCAGTATTTT
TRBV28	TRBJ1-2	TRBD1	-	CASGQGLNYGYTF	TGTGCCAGCGGACAGGGACTTAACTATGGCTACACCTTC
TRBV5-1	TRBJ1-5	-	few	CASSLGGSNQPQHF	TGCGCCAGCAGCTTGGGAGGGAGCAATCAGCCCCAGCATTTT
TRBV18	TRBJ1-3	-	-	CASSPRDSGNTIYF	TGTGCCAGCTCACCCCGCGACTCTGGAAACACCATATATTTT
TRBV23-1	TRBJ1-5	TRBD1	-	CASSQSLQGEGNQPQHF	TGCGCCAGCAGTCAATCCCTTCAGGGGGAAGGGAATCAGCCCCAGCATTTT
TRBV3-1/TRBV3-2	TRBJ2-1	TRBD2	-	CASSHPGTSLYNEQFF	TGTGCCAGCAGCCACCCCGGGACTAGTCTTTACAATGAGCAGTTCTTC
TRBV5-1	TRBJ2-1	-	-	CASSFAGESYNEQFF	TGCGCCAGCAGCTTCGCAGGGGAATCTTACAATGAGCAGTTCTTC
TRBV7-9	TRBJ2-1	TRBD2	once	CASTPLAGGGLRLFF	TGTGCCAGCACCCCCTTGGCGGGAGGGGGCCTCAGGTTGTTCTTC
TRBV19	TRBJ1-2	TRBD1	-	CASSQPDRGLYGYTF	TGTGCCAGTAGCCAGCCGGACAGGGGCCTGTATGGCTACACCTTC
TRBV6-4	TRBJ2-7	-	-	CASSVHDEQYF	TGTGCCAGCAGTGTACATGACGAGCAGTACTTC
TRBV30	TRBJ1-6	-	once	CACRGRARSPLHF	TGTGCCTGCAGAGGGAGGGCCCGTTCACCCCTCCACTTT
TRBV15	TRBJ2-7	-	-	CATSRVITGYEQYF	TGTGCCACCAGCAGAGTGATAACAGGCTACGAGCAGTACTTC
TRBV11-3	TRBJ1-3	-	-	CASSGSGNTIYF	TGTGCCAGCTCGGGATCTGGAAACACCATATATTTT
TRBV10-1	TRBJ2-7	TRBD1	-	CASRGQGYRYEQYF	TGCGCCAGCAGGGGACAGGGGTATAGGTACGAGCAGTACTTC
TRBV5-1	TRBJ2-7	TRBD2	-	CASSLSGGAGEQYF	TGCGCCAGCAGCTTAAGCGGGGGGGCTGGCGAGCAGTACTTC
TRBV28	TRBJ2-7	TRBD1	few	CASSFSYLTGIYEQYF	TGTGCCAGCAGTTTCTCGTACCTGACAGGGATCTACGAGCAGTACTTC
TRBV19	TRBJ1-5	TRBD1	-	CASSFRDRGNQPQHF	TGTGCCAGTAGTTTCCGGGACAGGGGCAATCAGCCCCAGCATTTT
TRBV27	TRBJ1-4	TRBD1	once	CASSPRDRVGNEKLFF	TGTGCCAGCAGTCCCCGGGACAGGGTGGGTAATGAAAAACTGTTTTTT
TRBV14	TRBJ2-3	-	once	CASSQDHGVTGTDTQYF	TGTGCCAGCAGCCAAGACCACGGGGTAACGGGCACAGATACGCAGTATTTT
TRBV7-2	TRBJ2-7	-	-	CASSSRGISTYEQYF	TGTGCCAGCAGCTCTCGGGGGATATCTACCTACGAGCAGTACTTC
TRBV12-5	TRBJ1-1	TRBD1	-	CASGPGQLEAFF	TGTGCTAGTGGTCCGGGACAGTTAGAAGCTTTCTTT
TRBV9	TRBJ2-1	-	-	CASSPPGFGYNEQFF	TGTGCCAGCAGCCCCCCAGGGTTCGGCTACAATGAGCAGTTCTTC
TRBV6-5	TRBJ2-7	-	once	CASRGVRNEQYF	TGTGCCAGCAGAGGGGTCAGAAACGAGCAGTACTTC
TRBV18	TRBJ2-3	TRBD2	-	CASSPNGLVTDTQYF	TGTGCCAGCTCACCAAATGGACTAGTGACAGATACGCAGTATTTT